A single TCR beta chain is shown here with its context. Its target is unknown. This sample was included in a study of shared clonotypes between healthy human individuals. Findings and caveats of the study: A few donors had roughly 5% of their naive CD4 clonotypes in common.

With 1 base removed from V and 0 bases from J, the gap between germline ends came to 11 bases. The CDR3 contains 15 residues. The germline V gene encodes CDR1 SGHDT and CDR2 YYEEEE. Assay execution took place at the deep level. This table comes from immunoSEQ multiplex PCR, and its TCRdb copy is limited to in-frame clones, with some not included. The sample yields millions of clones, about 92% seen once. Adult donors, all healthy and HIV-negative, had no recent acute infections or vaccinations. The TCR was taken from a man younger than 35 in good health. Sequencing was done on a sample of naive CD4+ T cells sorted from blood. Subset indicated: CD45RA+ positively selected. The chain uses TRBV5-6 and TRBJ2-7; tentative D call: TRBD2 (5 bases). CDR3 coding DNA: TGTGCCAGCAGCTTGACGGGAACCCTCTCCTACGAGCAGTACTTC. Translation gives CASSLTGTLSYEQYF.